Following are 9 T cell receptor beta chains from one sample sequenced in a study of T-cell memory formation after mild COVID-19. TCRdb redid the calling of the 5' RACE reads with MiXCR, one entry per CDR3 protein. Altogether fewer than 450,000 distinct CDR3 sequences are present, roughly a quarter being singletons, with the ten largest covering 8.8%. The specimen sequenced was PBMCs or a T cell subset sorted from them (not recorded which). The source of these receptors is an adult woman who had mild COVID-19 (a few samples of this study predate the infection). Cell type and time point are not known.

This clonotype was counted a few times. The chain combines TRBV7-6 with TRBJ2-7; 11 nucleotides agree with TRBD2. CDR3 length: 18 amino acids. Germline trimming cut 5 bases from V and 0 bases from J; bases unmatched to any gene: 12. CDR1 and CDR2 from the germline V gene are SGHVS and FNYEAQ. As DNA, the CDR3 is TGTGCCAGCAGCCGAGGGGCGGCTAGCGGGGGGAGCTCCTACGAGCAGTACTTC. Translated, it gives CASSRGAASGGSSYEQYF.

CDR3 in DNA: TGTGCCAGCAGCGTACTAGCTCTCGGGGAGCTGTTTTTT. Its protein product is CASSVLALGELFF. The chain carries TRBV7-6 and TRBJ2-2, with D possibly TRBD2 on 6 matching bases. V lost 5 bases and J 7 bases, leaving 11 bases between the germline ends. This CDR3 region has 13 residues. CDR1 is SGHVS and CDR2 is FNYEAQ in the germline V gene.

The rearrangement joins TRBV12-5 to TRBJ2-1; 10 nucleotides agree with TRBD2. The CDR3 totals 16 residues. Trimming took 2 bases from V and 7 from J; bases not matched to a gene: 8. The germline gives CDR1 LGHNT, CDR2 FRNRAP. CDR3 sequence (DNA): TGTGCTAGTGGTTTGATCCAGCGGGAGGGCGGAAATGAGCAGTTCTTC. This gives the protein CASGLIQREGGNEQFF.

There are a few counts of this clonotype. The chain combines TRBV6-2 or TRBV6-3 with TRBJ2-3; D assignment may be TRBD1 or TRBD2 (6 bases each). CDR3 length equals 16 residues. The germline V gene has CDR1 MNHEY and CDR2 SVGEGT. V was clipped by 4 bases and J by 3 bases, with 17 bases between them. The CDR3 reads CASSSVRGRGTDTQYF. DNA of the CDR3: TGTGCCAGCAGTTCCGTCCGGGGGCGAGGTACAGATACGCAGTATTTT.

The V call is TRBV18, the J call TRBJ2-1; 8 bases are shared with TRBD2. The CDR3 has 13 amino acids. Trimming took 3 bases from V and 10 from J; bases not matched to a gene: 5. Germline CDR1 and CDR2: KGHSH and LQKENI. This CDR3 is CASSPTGGQEQFF. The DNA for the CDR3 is TGTGCCAGCTCACCCACGGGGGGGCAAGAGCAGTTCTTC.

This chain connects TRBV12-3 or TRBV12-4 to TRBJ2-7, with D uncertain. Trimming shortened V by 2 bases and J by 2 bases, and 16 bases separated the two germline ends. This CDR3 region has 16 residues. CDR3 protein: CASSLFSLQAAYEQYF. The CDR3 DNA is TGTGCCAGCAGTTTATTTTCTTTGCAGGCGGCCTACGAGCAGTACTTC.

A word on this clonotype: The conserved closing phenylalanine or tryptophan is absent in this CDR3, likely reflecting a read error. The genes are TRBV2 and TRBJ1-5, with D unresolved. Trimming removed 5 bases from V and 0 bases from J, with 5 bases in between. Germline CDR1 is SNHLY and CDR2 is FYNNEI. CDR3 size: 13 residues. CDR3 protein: CASSITSNQPQHL. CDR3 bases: TGTGCCAGCAGTATCACTAGCAATCAGCCCCAGCATCTT.

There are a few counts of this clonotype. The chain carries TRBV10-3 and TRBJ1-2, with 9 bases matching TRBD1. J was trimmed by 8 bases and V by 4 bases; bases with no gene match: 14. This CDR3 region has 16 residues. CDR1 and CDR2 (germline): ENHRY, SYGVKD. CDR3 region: CAISGDRVLTIGGYTF. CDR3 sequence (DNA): TGTGCCATCAGTGGGGACAGGGTCCTCACTATCGGGGGCTACACCTTC.

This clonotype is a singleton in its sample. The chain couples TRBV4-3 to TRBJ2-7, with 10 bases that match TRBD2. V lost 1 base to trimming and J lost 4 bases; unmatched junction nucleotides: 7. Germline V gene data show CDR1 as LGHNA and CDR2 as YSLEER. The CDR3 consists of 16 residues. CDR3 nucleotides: TGCGCCAGCAGCCAAGCAGGGCTAGCGGGAGAATACGAGCAGTACTTC. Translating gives CASSQAGLAGEYEQYF.